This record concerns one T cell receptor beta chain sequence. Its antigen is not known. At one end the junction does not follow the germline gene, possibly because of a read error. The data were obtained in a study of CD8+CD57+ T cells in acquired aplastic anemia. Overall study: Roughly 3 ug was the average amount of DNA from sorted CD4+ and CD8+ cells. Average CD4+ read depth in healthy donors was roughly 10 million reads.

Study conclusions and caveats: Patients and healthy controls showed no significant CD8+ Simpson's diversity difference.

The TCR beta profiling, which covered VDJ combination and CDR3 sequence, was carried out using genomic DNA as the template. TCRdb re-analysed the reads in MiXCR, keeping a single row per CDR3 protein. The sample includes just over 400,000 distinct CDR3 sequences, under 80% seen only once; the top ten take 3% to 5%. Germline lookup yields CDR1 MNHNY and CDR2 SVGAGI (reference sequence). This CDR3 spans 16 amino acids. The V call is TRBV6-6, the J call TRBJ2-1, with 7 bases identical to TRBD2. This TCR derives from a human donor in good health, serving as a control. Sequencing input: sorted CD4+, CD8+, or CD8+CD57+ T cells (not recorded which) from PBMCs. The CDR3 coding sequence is TGTGCCAGCAGTTACTCGCGGGGGAGAAAGTGTCATCCCCAGCACTTC. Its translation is CASSYSRGRKCHPQHF.